This T cell receptor (beta chain) was sequenced for a study of shared clonotypes between healthy human individuals. Study-wide findings and caveats: A handful of donors showed sharing of around 5% of naive CD4 clonotypes. Rarefaction revealed incomplete sorted-subset sequencing despite large depth.

This CDR3 spans 16 amino acids. Per the germline V gene, CDR1 is ENHRY and CDR2 is SYGVKD. The V gene end was trimmed by 6 bases and the J gene end by 4 bases; junction bases not matched to a gene: 8. As concerns this clone: The target antigen is unknown.

Deep was the level used in running the assay. Genomic DNA of every subset was divided equally among multiple immunoSEQ plates. Using immunoSEQ multiplex PCR, the repertoire was profiled, and TCRdb retains in-frame clones only, with some absent. The data contain about 2,200,000 clones, approximately 94% of them singletons. Naive CD8 populations comprised CD45RO-negative cells positively selected for CCR7, excluding terminally differentiated effector memory CD45RA+ cells. The TCR sequence derives from a man aged 18 to 30 in good health. Some clones in this sample may be carry-over from other donors' samples. V and J are TRBV10-3 and TRBJ2-3, with 12 bases identical to TRBD1. The sample taken for sequencing was naive CD8+ T cells from PBMCs. CDR3 region: CAISTGQGAFADTQYF. The CDR3 region has the DNA TGTGCCATCAGCACGGGACAGGGGGCGTTCGCAGATACGCAGTATTTT.